The clone carrying this T cell receptor (beta chain) was observed a handful of times. Its antigen remains unknown. Carrying unique molecular identifiers, the cDNA also gained a universal primer site through template switching. TCRdb called the 5' RACE reads again in MiXCR, with one record for every CDR3 protein. The table has fewer than 550,000 distinct CDR3 sequences, 14% seen once. This sample was taken from a study of identical twins. Study results and limitations: Beta out-of-frame sequences displayed a weaker excess of sharing between twins.

The data also belong to a second study, concerning yellow fever vaccine responses in identical twins. That source adds: It has been reported that, in twins, the vaccine T cell response seemed partly convergent and partly personalized.

This sequence was found in a woman aged 18-35 years in good health. The material sequenced was CD4+ T cells sorted from blood.

The CDR3 here is CASNQQGQPQHF. In DNA form, the CDR3 reads TGTGCCAGCAACCAACAGGGACAGCCCCAGCATTTT. The rearrangement links TRBV28 to TRBJ1-5; weak D call: TRBD1 (6 bases). The CDR3 runs 12 residues. V lost 7 bases to trimming and J lost 7 bases, with 11 bases between them. CDR1 and CDR2 (germline): MDHEN, SYDVKM.